Given below is one T cell receptor (beta chain) in context. Antigen specificity is unknown. This could be a read error, since a much larger clone is one nucleotide away. Each CDR3 protein is one row after TCRdb ran MiXCR on the 5' RACE reads. The table includes hundreds of thousands of distinct CDR3 sequences, 21% detected once. This sample is drawn from a study of identical twins. CDR3 size: 16 residues. Germline trimming cut 1 base from V and 4 bases from J; bases unmatched to any gene: 5. The germline gives CDR1 SGHTA, CDR2 FQGNSA. General study results and limits: Conclusions were based on cross-sectional statistical analysis, without following the same donors.

Separately, the same data were catalogued under a study of T cells expressing NK-cell markers.

J is TRBJ2-3 and V is TRBV7-2; TRBD2 agrees at 10 bases. The sequenced material came from PBMCs. The sequence was collected from a woman between 18 and 29 years old in good health. The DNA of the CDR3 is TGTGCCAGCAGCTTAGGTCTAGCGGGAGCGCCAGATACGCAGTATTTT. Translated: CASSLGLAGAPDTQYF.